These 22 T cell receptor beta chains share one sample of origin, sequenced in a study of blood T cell repertoires in COVID-19. The method was immunoSEQ multiplex PCR; TCRdb's version includes in-frame clones alone and lacks a portion of them. The table has under 350,000 clones, about 85% seen once. What was sequenced was peripheral blood. The receptors were gathered from a human donor in a cohort sampled during active COVID-19.

This chain links TRBV6-6 with TRBJ1-3; tentatively, D is TRBD1 (6 bases). The CDR3 consists of 15 residues. V lost 5 bases and J 2 bases, leaving 13 bases between the germline ends. CDR1 and CDR2 from the germline V gene are MNHNY and SVGAGI (reference sequence). DNA for the CDR3: TGTGCCAGCAGTGTATCTGGGGACACTGGAAACACCATATATTTT. Its translation is CASSVSGDTGNTIYF.

This chain uses TRBV15 with TRBJ2-7; tentative D call: TRBD2 (5 bases). The germline V gene has CDR1 LNHNV and CDR2 YYDKDF (reference sequence). V lost 0 bases and J 0 bases, leaving 9 bases between the germline ends. The CDR3 contains 15 residues. The CDR3, as DNA: TGTGCCACCAGCAGAGATTCCGGGGTCTCCTACGAGCAGTACTTC. It is translated as CATSRDSGVSYEQYF.

This chain connects TRBV19 to TRBJ2-3; TRBD1 might be the D (6 bases). Trimming removed 4 bases at V and 0 bases at J, with 11 bases between. The CDR3 is 15 amino acids. Germline CDR1 and CDR2: LNHDA and SQIVND (reference sequence). CDR3 sequence reads: CASSRGQFSTDTQYF. The CDR3 bases are TGTGCCAGTAGTAGAGGACAGTTTAGCACAGATACGCAGTATTTT.

The chain uses TRBV27 and TRBJ2-1, with 8 bases identical to TRBD1. There are 15 residues in the CDR3. Trimming removed 0 bases from V and 10 bases from J; junction bases left unmatched: 8. Germline assignment: CDR1 MNHEY and CDR2 SMNVEV (reference sequence). CDR3 protein: CASSLSLPDRAEQFF. In nucleotides, the CDR3 is TGTGCCAGCAGTTTATCCCTTCCGGACAGGGCCGAGCAGTTCTTC.

The chain employs TRBV6-5 and TRBJ1-1; D gene ambiguous. Per germline, CDR1 MNHEY and CDR2 SVGAGI. The CDR3 is made up of 12 amino acids. V was pared by 6 bases and J by 0 bases, with 5 bases between. The CDR3 region is CASSPMNTEAFF. The CDR3 DNA reads as TGTGCCAGCAGCCCCATGAACACTGAAGCTTTCTTT.

The V and J genes are TRBV28 and TRBJ2-1, with 11 positions matching TRBD2. CDR3 length: 16 residues. The germline V gene has CDR1 MDHEN and CDR2 SYDVKM. After removal of 5 bases from V and 4 bases from J, the junction contained 7 bases not matched to a gene. The CDR3 nucleotides read TGTGCCAGCAGTAGGACGACTAGCGGGGCATACAATGAGCAGTTCTTC. Translation: CASSRTTSGAYNEQFF. Full variable domain (missing parts from reference TRBV28 and TRBJ2-1): DVKVTQSSRYLVKRTGEKVFLECVQDMDHENMFWYRQDPGLGLRLIYFSYDVKMKEKGDIPEGYSVSREKKERFSLILESASTNQTSMYLCASSRTTSGAYNEQFFGPGTRLTVL.

This clone was counted between two and nine times. The gene calls are TRBV3-1 (or the pseudogene TRBV3-2) and TRBJ1-2; 8 bases agree with TRBD1. The CDR3 covers 14 residues. Germline CDR1 LGHDT, CDR2 YNNKEL (reference sequence). The V and J ends lost 5 bases and 5 bases, in that order; junction bases with no gene match: 7. The CDR3, as DNA: TGTGCCAGCAGCGCACGACAGGGGAATTATGGCTACACCTTC. Protein sequence: CASSARQGNYGYTF.

This clone appeared a single time. As DNA, the CDR3 is TGTGCCAGCAGCTTAACGGGACAGGCCCCTCTCGAGCAGTACTTC. Residues: CASSLTGQAPLEQYF. This chain links TRBV7-8 with TRBJ2-7, with 8 bases matching TRBD1. V lost 2 bases, J lost 6 bases, and 9 bases stayed unmatched. CDR3 length equals 15 residues. Germline CDR1 reads SGHVS; CDR2 reads FQNEAQ.

The genes are TRBV13 and TRBJ2-3; no clear D gene. CDR3 size: 13 residues. Between the trimmed V and J ends, which lost 4 bases and 4 bases, there was a span of 9 bases. Germline V gives CDR1 PRHDT, CDR2 FYEKMQ (reference sequence). CDR3 in DNA: TGTGCCAGCAGCTCCACAGTTGCAGATACGCAGTATTTT. Translating gives CASSSTVADTQYF.

This chain links TRBV7-2 with TRBJ1-4; D not resolved. Germline values: CDR1 SGHTA, CDR2 FQGNSA. The CDR3 is 14 residues long. V was clipped by 4 bases and J by 6 bases, with 12 bases between them. This CDR3 is CASSSPIAYEKLFF. In DNA form, the CDR3 reads TGTGCCAGCAGCTCGCCGATAGCCTATGAAAAACTGTTTTTT.

The chain recombines TRBV7-2 with TRBJ2-1; 7 nucleotides match TRBD2. Per germline, CDR1 SGHTA and CDR2 FQGNSA. The length of the CDR3 is 14 residues. V was pared by 11 bases and J by 6 bases, with 13 bases of the junction left unmatched. This chain's CDR3 is CAVRTSENPNEQFF. The CDR3, as DNA: TGTGCCGTAAGAACTAGCGAGAACCCCAATGAGCAGTTCTTC.

J is TRBJ2-1 and V is TRBV25-1, with D perhaps matching TRBD1 (7 bases). CDR3 length equals 13 residues. Germline CDR1 and CDR2: MGHDK and SYGVNS. V was pared by 7 bases and J by 4 bases, with 11 bases between. The CDR3 DNA reads TGTGCCAGCACACAGGGGACTTACAATGAGCAGTTCTTC. This sequence encodes CASTQGTYNEQFF.

V and J are TRBV23-1 and TRBJ2-4; weak D call: TRBD1 (6 bases). TRBV23-1 has ORF status, its function being uncertain. Between the trimmed V and J ends, which lost 0 bases and 0 bases, there was a span of 18 bases. The CDR3 covers 19 residues. For the CDR3, the DNA is TGCGCCAGCAGTCAATCTGCGAGGACAGACGATGTAGCCAAAAACATTCAGTACTTC. Translated: CASSQSARTDDVAKNIQYF.

The CDR3 DNA is TGTGCCAGCAGCCCTCTCTCTGGAAACACCATATATTTT. This codes for CASSPLSGNTIYF. This chain joins TRBV14 and TRBJ1-3; D gene uncertain. Trimming removed 4 bases from V and 0 bases from J, with 4 bases in between. Germline lookup yields CDR1 SGHDN and CDR2 FVKESK. The CDR3 has 13 amino acids.

This chain joins TRBV5-1 and TRBJ1-2; maybe TRBD1 (5 bases). Between the trimmed V and J ends, which lost 6 bases and 7 bases, there was a span of 19 bases. The CDR3 length is 14 residues. Germline-derived CDR1 and CDR2 are SGHRS and YFSETQ. CDR3 sequence (DNA): TGCGCCAGCAACGGTGGAACAGGTCGGCGTGGCTACACCTTC. Its protein product is CASNGGTGRRGYTF.

V is TRBV5-1 and J is TRBJ2-5; D is possibly TRBD1 (5 bases). CDR1 SGHRS and CDR2 YFSETQ come from the germline V gene. The CDR3 is made up of 13 amino acids. V shed 2 bases and J shed 5 bases, with 10 bases lying between them. CDR3 bases: TGCGCCAGCAGCTTTCAGGGTCCTGAGACCCAGTACTTC. This codes for CASSFQGPETQYF.

About this clone: The same CDR3 also results from other DNA sequences found in this sample. The V gene is TRBV5-1, the J gene TRBJ1-6; the D gene is possibly TRBD1 (5 bases). Per germline, CDR1 SGHRS and CDR2 YFSETQ. Trimming left V 4 bases short and J 6 bases short, with 14 bases between. This CDR3 has 15 residues. CDR3 in DNA: TGCGCCAGCAGCCCCGTGGGGCAGGGTAATTCACCCCTCCACTTT. It specifies CASSPVGQGNSPLHF.

The V and J genes are TRBV7-9 and TRBJ1-1; no definite D call. Trimming left V 2 bases short and J 5 bases short, with 12 bases between. The CDR3 is made up of 14 amino acids. Germline lookup yields CDR1 SEHNR and CDR2 FQNEAQ (reference sequence). The CDR3 reads CASSLTGGGTEAFF. The CDR3 region has the DNA TGTGCCAGCAGCTTAACGGGAGGAGGGACTGAAGCTTTCTTT.

In its sample, this clone was seen a few times. The chain employs TRBV20-1 and TRBJ2-2, with 9 bases matching TRBD1. With V trimmed by 3 bases and J by 5 bases, 13 bases remained unmatched. Germline-derived CDR1 and CDR2 are DFQATT and SNEGSKA (reference sequence). CDR3 length: 17 amino acids. CDR3 protein: CSASRPITGGYTGELFF. As DNA, the CDR3 is TGCAGTGCTAGTCGACCCATCACAGGGGGCTATACCGGGGAGCTGTTTTTT.

V gene TRBV5-6 combines with J gene TRBJ1-3; D unclear. V was cut by 4 bases and J by 2 bases, with 10 bases left in between. CDR3 size: 14 residues. The germline CDR1 and CDR2 sequences are SGHDT and YYEEEE. The CDR3 here is CASSAPGTGNTIYF. The DNA for the CDR3 is TGTGCCAGCAGCGCACCGGGAACTGGAAACACCATATATTTT.

This clone appeared a few times. This chain links TRBV7-9 with TRBJ2-1; 11 bases are a match to TRBD2. There are 15 residues in the CDR3. Germline CDR1 and CDR2: SEHNR and FQNEAQ (reference sequence). Losses at the gene ends were 5 bases for V and 3 bases for J; bases not matched to a gene: 3. The chain's CDR3 is CASSQTSGDYNEQFF. The DNA for the CDR3 is TGTGCCAGCAGCCAGACTAGCGGGGACTACAATGAGCAGTTCTTC.

The chain links TRBV29-1 to TRBJ1-1; D gene unclear. The germline gives CDR1 SQVTM, CDR2 ANQGSEA. This CDR3 is 12 amino acids long. With 8 bases removed from V and 1 base from J, the gap between germline ends came to 11 bases. The CDR3 DNA is TGCAGCACAACGCGGGGGAACACTGAAGCTTTCTTT. Translated, it gives CSTTRGNTEAFF.